The entry that follows covers one T cell receptor (beta chain) sequence. No antigen is known for it. The sample originates from a study of cytomegalovirus exposure and HLA in healthy donors. The PCR ran on 60 Vbeta and 13 Jbeta primers. TCRdb's copy holds only in-frame clones and misses some; the assay was immunoSEQ multiplex PCR. The table has 140,000 to 150,000 clones, about 85% seen once. The CDR3 covers 13 residues. From germline, CDR1 is MDHEN and CDR2 SYDVKM. Trimming stripped 3 bases from V and 4 bases from J, with 7 bases between. Broader study findings: In vitro work confirmed that a few CMV-associated chains recognize CMV antigens.

The TCR was taken from a boy between 2 and 10 years old in good health and CMV-seronegative. Sample: PBMCs. This chain links TRBV28 with TRBJ1-5; D ambiguous. DNA for the CDR3: TGTGCCAGCAGTTTCGTCAGAAATCAGCCCCAGCATTTT. Translating it yields CASSFVRNQPQHF.